This is a list of T cell receptor beta chains from one sample in a study of blood T cell repertoires in COVID-19. Clones were sequenced by immunoSEQ multiplex PCR, and TCRdb holds only the in-frame ones, with some missing. The sample includes 200,000 to 250,000 clones, 80% to 90% of them seen just once. Sequences were obtained from peripheral blood. The origin of the receptors is a man older than 75 with acute or convalescent COVID-19. Both conserved end residues are part of each CDR3. Each record gives: clone size, CDR3 length, J gene, V gene, D gene, CDR3 DNA, CDR3 protein. A D gene is named only where the DNA matches it firmly. Expanded clones are given a class, and other clones once, few, many or no size at all.

size: .
length: 14
J: TRBJ1-2
V: TRBV7-2
D: TRBD1
DNA: TGTGCCAGCAGCTTAGGGTACAGGGGGTATGGCTACACCTTC
CDR3: CASSLGYRGYGYTF

size: .
length: 15
J: TRBJ2-5
V: TRBV4-3
D: .
DNA: TGCGCCAGCAGCCGTTTCCAGGACACCCAAGAGACCCAGTACTTC
CDR3: CASSRFQDTQETQYF

size: .
length: 16
J: TRBJ1-1
V: TRBV5-1
D: .
DNA: TGCGCCAGCAGCTTGGGAATATATGACAGGTATGCTGAAGCTTTCTTT
CDR3: CASSLGIYDRYAEAFF

size: .
length: 15
J: TRBJ1-6
V: TRBV7-3
D: .
DNA: TGTGCCAGCAGCTTAACTGGAGTCCCCAGCGGACCCCTCCACTTT
CDR3: CASSLTGVPSGPLHF

size: .
length: 14
J: TRBJ2-1
V: TRBV29-1
D: .
DNA: TGCAGCTCCGAAGGAGGGGCCTCCTACAATGAGCAGTTCTTC
CDR3: CSSEGGASYNEQFF

size: .
length: 13
J: TRBJ1-4
V: TRBV7-8
D: .
DNA: TGTGCCAGCAGCTTTCAGGATAATGAAAAACTGTTTTTT
CDR3: CASSFQDNEKLFF

size: .
length: 14
J: TRBJ2-5
V: TRBV7-2
D: .
DNA: TGTGCCAGCACCTCGGGACTTGGACAAGAGACCCAGTACTTC
CDR3: CASTSGLGQETQYF

size: .
length: 15
J: TRBJ1-1
V: TRBV9
D: TRBD1
DNA: TGTGCCAGCAGCCCTGGGACAGGGGTGAACACTGAAGCTTTCTTT
CDR3: CASSPGTGVNTEAFF

size: .
length: 16
J: TRBJ2-3
V: TRBV28
D: TRBD2
DNA: TGTGCCAGCAGTTTACACTTGGGACTAGCAACCGATACGCAGTATTTT
CDR3: CASSLHLGLATDTQYF

size: .
length: 14
J: TRBJ1-6
V: TRBV19
D: .
DNA: TGTGCCAGTAGAAAGAACAGGGCCCCTTCACCCCTCCACTTT
CDR3: CASRKNRAPSPLHF

size: few
length: 15
J: TRBJ2-2
V: TRBV6-4
D: .
DNA: TGTGCCACATCCCCCCGGGAAAGGACCTCCGGGGAGCTGTTTTTT
CDR3: CATSPRERTSGELFF

size: .
length: 16
J: TRBJ2-7
V: TRBV7-9
D: TRBD1
DNA: TGTGCCAGCAGCTCTATTGACAGGGGGCTCTCCTACGAGCAGTACTTC
CDR3: CASSSIDRGLSYEQYF

size: .
length: 15
J: TRBJ2-5
V: TRBV2
D: TRBD2
DNA: TGTGCCAGCAGTCCTAGCGGGGGGCCTCTTGAGACCCAGTACTTC
CDR3: CASSPSGGPLETQYF

size: .
length: 16
J: TRBJ1-3
V: TRBV11-2
D: .
DNA: TGTGCCAGCAGCTTAGATCGAACGAGCTCTGGAAACACCATATATTTT
CDR3: CASSLDRTSSGNTIYF

size: .
length: 14
J: TRBJ2-3
V: TRBV7-2
D: TRBD1
DNA: TGTGCCAGCAGTCCCCTGACAGGGACAGATACGCAGTATTTT
CDR3: CASSPLTGTDTQYF

size: .
length: 15
J: TRBJ2-7
V: TRBV5-1
D: TRBD1
DNA: TGCGCCAGCAGCCCATGGACAGGGACGAGTTTGGAGCAGTACTTC
CDR3: CASSPWTGTSLEQYF

size: .
length: 14
J: TRBJ1-1
V: TRBV9
D: .
DNA: TGTGCCAGCAGCGCGGGAACAGTGAACACTGAAGCTTTCTTT
CDR3: CASSAGTVNTEAFF

size: .
length: 14
J: TRBJ1-1
V: TRBV3-1/TRBV3-2
D: .
DNA: TGTGCCAGCAGCCCGACGACAGCGAACACTGAAGCTTTCTTT
CDR3: CASSPTTANTEAFF

size: .
length: 14
J: TRBJ1-4
V: TRBV19
D: .
DNA: TGTGCCAGTAGTTCGGACAACCCTAATGAAAAACTGTTTTTT
CDR3: CASSSDNPNEKLFF

size: .
length: 12
J: TRBJ2-3
V: TRBV3-1/TRBV3-2
D: TRBD2
DNA: TGTGCCAGCAGCCAGACGGGACTAGAGGAGTATTTT
CDR3: CASSQTGLEEYF

size: .
length: 14
J: TRBJ2-2
V: TRBV6-6
D: .
DNA: TGTGCCAGCAGCTGGGGGGAGAACACCGGGGAGCTGTTTTTT
CDR3: CASSWGENTGELFF

size: .
length: 16
J: TRBJ2-5
V: TRBV7-2
D: TRBD2
DNA: TGTGCCAGCAGCAGACGGACTAGCGGGAGTTCGGAGACCCAGTACTTC
CDR3: CASSRRTSGSSETQYF

size: .
length: 15
J: TRBJ2-2
V: TRBV27
D: TRBD2
DNA: TGTGCCAGCAGTTTATGGCTAGCGGGGCCCGGGGAGCTGTTTTTT
CDR3: CASSLWLAGPGELFF

size: .
length: 14
J: TRBJ2-1
V: TRBV6-5
D: TRBD2
DNA: TGTGCCAGCAGTTACTCTAAAGGGAGGGGTGAGCAGTTCTTC
CDR3: CASSYSKGRGEQFF

size: .
length: 19
J: TRBJ2-1
V: TRBV3-1/TRBV3-2
D: TRBD2
DNA: TGTGCCAGCAGCCTCGAGGGACTAGCGGGGGGGCATACCTACAATGAGCAGTTCTTC
CDR3: CASSLEGLAGGHTYNEQFF

size: .
length: 16
J: TRBJ1-3
V: TRBV5-6
D: .
DNA: TGTGCCAGCAGCCCGGGACACCGATTCTCTGGAAACACCATATATTTT
CDR3: CASSPGHRFSGNTIYF

size: .
length: 14
J: TRBJ2-7
V: TRBV6-5
D: TRBD1
DNA: TGTGCCAGCAGTTACGGGGACAGGGTCCACGAGCAGTACTTC
CDR3: CASSYGDRVHEQYF

size: .
length: 15
J: TRBJ1-2
V: TRBV5-6
D: TRBD1
DNA: TGTGCCAGCAGCTTCGGGACAGACGCTAACTATGGCTACACCTTC
CDR3: CASSFGTDANYGYTF

size: .
length: 15
J: TRBJ2-3
V: TRBV9
D: TRBD2
DNA: TGTGCCAGCAGCTTTAGCGGGGGGAGGATAGATACGCAGTATTTT
CDR3: CASSFSGGRIDTQYF

size: .
length: 14
J: TRBJ1-4
V: TRBV5-1
D: TRBD1
DNA: TGCGCCAGCAGTGTACAGGGGATTAATGAAAAACTGTTTTTT
CDR3: CASSVQGINEKLFF

size: once
length: 13
J: TRBJ2-3
V: TRBV10-3
D: TRBD2
DNA: TGTGCCACTGGACTAGCGGGGGAGGATACGCAGTATTTT
CDR3: CATGLAGEDTQYF

size: .
length: 13
J: TRBJ2-7
V: TRBV19
D: .
DNA: TGTGCCAGTAGGCCCACAGGGTTCTACGAGCAGTACTTC
CDR3: CASRPTGFYEQYF

size: once
length: 15
J: TRBJ1-4
V: TRBV7-2
D: .
DNA: TGTGCCAGCAGCCCGAGACAGGCCATCAATGAAAAACTGTTTTTT
CDR3: CASSPRQAINEKLFF